These T cell receptor beta chains were read from a single sample in a study of cytomegalovirus exposure and HLA in healthy donors. Repertoires were generated with immunoSEQ multiplex PCR, while TCRdb's copy carries only in-frame clones and drops some. The sample yields around 140,000 clones, roughly four fifths seen once. Material: PBMCs. The receptors shown here come from a woman between 40 and 55 years old in good health and CMV-seronegative. The CDR3 runs from the conserved cysteine through the conserved F or W. A D gene is named only where the DNA matches it firmly. Clone size is not always given. Where it is, it says once, few, many or a class for expanded clones.

CDR3 protein,CDR3 DNA,V gene,D gene,clone size,J gene
CASSIVTGGESNQPQHF,TGTGCCAGTAGTATCGTGACAGGGGGCGAAAGCAATCAGCCCCAGCATTTT,TRBV19,TRBD1,.,TRBJ1-5
CASRDYREETQYF,TGTGCCAGCAGGGATTACAGGGAAGAGACCCAGTACTTC,TRBV7-9,.,.,TRBJ2-5
CASSKEGHPYEQYF,TGTGCCAGCAGCAAAGAGGGACACCCATACGAGCAGTACTTC,TRBV21-1,.,.,TRBJ2-7
CASSQDRGLGQGGPYEQYF,TGCGCCAGCAGCCAAGATCGGGGCCTGGGACAGGGGGGCCCCTACGAGCAGTACTTC,TRBV4-1,TRBD1,.,TRBJ2-7
CASSSQGTDGYTF,TGCGCCAGCAGCTCACAGGGGACCGATGGCTACACCTTC,TRBV5-1,TRBD1,.,TRBJ1-2
CASSESRGGSFGYEQFF,TGTGCCAGCAGTGAATCTCGAGGCGGGAGCTTTGGATATGAGCAGTTCTTC,TRBV25-1,TRBD2,.,TRBJ2-1
CASSVEGAGYTEAFF,TGTGCCAGCAGCGTAGAGGGGGCCGGGTACACTGAAGCTTTCTTT,TRBV9,TRBD1,.,TRBJ1-1
CASSSGTSGRGGEQFF,TGTGCCAGCAGCTCAGGGACTAGCGGGAGAGGGGGTGAGCAGTTCTTC,TRBV5-4,TRBD2,.,TRBJ2-1
CASSFGTADGYTF,TGTGCCAGCAGCTTCGGGACAGCCGATGGCTACACCTTC,TRBV7-9,TRBD1,.,TRBJ1-2
CASSFTYEQYF,TGTGCCAGCAGCTTCACCTACGAGCAGTACTTC,TRBV7-2,.,once,TRBJ2-7
CASAYNEQFF,TGTGCCAGCGCGTACAATGAGCAGTTCTTC,TRBV6-5,.,.,TRBJ2-1
CASSLNSTQYF,TGTGCCAGCAGCTTAAACTCAACGCAGTATTTT,TRBV7-9,.,few,TRBJ2-3
CASSESPGASWEQYF,TGCGCCAGCAGTGAGTCACCAGGGGCCTCTTGGGAGCAGTACTTC,TRBV10-1,.,.,TRBJ2-7
CAISDLIRAAYEQYF,TGTGCCATCAGTGACCTAATCCGCGCGGCGTACGAGCAGTACTTC,TRBV10-3,.,.,TRBJ2-7
CASSMGTGGPNQPQHF,TGCGCCAGCAGCATGGGAACAGGGGGCCCTAATCAGCCCCAGCATTTT,TRBV5-1,TRBD1,.,TRBJ1-5
CASSHVGGGTSTDTQYF,TGCGCCAGCAGCCATGTCGGGGGGGGGACTAGCACAGATACGCAGTATTTT,TRBV4-3,TRBD2,once,TRBJ2-3
CASSLGLAEPPRYEQYF,TGTGCCAGCAGCTTGGGACTAGCGGAACCCCCGAGATACGAGCAGTACTTC,TRBV5-4,TRBD2,.,TRBJ2-7
CASYRGMNTEAFF,TGTGCCAGCTATCGCGGGATGAACACTGAAGCTTTCTTT,TRBV6-5,.,.,TRBJ1-1
CASSQVQGEYNEQFF,TGCGCCAGCAGCCAAGTCCAGGGGGAATACAATGAGCAGTTCTTC,TRBV4-3,TRBD1,.,TRBJ2-1
CASRTRSGPNEQFF,TGCGCCAGCAGGACCAGAAGCGGACCCAATGAGCAGTTCTTC,TRBV5-1,.,.,TRBJ2-1
CASSFLGYGYTF,TGTGCCAGCAGTTTTCTAGGCTATGGCTACACCTTC,TRBV28,.,few,TRBJ1-2
CASSLSAGGSYEQYF,TGTGCCAGCAGTTTGTCAGCGGGAGGGTCCTACGAGCAGTACTTC,TRBV27,TRBD2,once,TRBJ2-7
CASRTGSLLDTQYF,TGTGCCAGCAGAACAGGGTCCCTACTCGATACGCAGTATTTT,TRBV6-1,.,.,TRBJ2-3
CASSLEGGHYNEQFF,TGCGCCAGCAGCTTAGAGGGAGGGCACTACAATGAGCAGTTCTTC,TRBV7-2,TRBD2,.,TRBJ2-1
CASSVEFGTGVTGELFF,TGTGCCAGCAGCGTAGAGTTTGGGACAGGAGTCACCGGGGAGCTGTTTTTT,TRBV9,TRBD1,few,TRBJ2-2
CASRARTANQPQHF,TGTGCCAGCAGAGCTAGGACAGCCAATCAGCCCCAGCATTTT,TRBV28,.,.,TRBJ1-5
CASSSIEGIYSNQPQHF,TGTGCCAGCAGCTCTATAGAGGGAATCTATAGCAATCAGCCCCAGCATTTT,TRBV7-9,.,once,TRBJ1-5
CASSLALGQGSYEQYF,TGTGCCAGCAGCCTGGCTCTGGGACAGGGGTCATACGAGCAGTACTTC,TRBV7-2,TRBD1,.,TRBJ2-7
CASSLIGLVYEQYF,TGTGCCAGCAGTTTAATCGGTTTAGTTTACGAGCAGTACTTC,TRBV28,.,.,TRBJ2-7
CAWSARRTGVNIQYF,TGTGCCTGGAGCGCCCGGAGGACAGGGGTAAACATTCAGTACTTC,TRBV30,TRBD1,.,TRBJ2-4
CASSVTSGEQYF,TGTGCCAGCAGCGTAACCTCGGGAGAGCAGTACTTC,TRBV9,.,.,TRBJ2-7
CASSKGWEGTEYNEQFF,TGTGCCAGCAGCAAAGGTTGGGAAGGGACAGAATACAATGAGCAGTTCTTC,TRBV21-1,.,.,TRBJ2-1
CASSPGVFNEKLFF,TGTGCCAGCAGTCCAGGGGTTTTTAATGAAAAACTGTTTTTT,TRBV28,.,.,TRBJ1-4
CAWSIDSYTGELFF,TGTGCCTGGAGTATAGACTCTTACACCGGGGAGCTGTTTTTT,TRBV30,.,.,TRBJ2-2
CASRRQGRETQYF,TGCGCCAGCAGGCGACAGGGACGGGAGACCCAGTACTTC,TRBV5-1,TRBD1,.,TRBJ2-5
CASSQVFRGGTSGNTDTQYF,TGCGCCAGCAGCCAAGTTTTTCGGGGAGGGACTAGCGGGAATACAGATACGCAGTATTTT,TRBV4-3,TRBD2,.,TRBJ2-3
CSVEDLGTSGNTGDNEQFF,TGCAGCGTTGAAGATCTCGGGACTAGCGGGAACACGGGGGACAATGAGCAGTTCTTC,TRBV29-1,TRBD2,.,TRBJ2-1
CASMQGPNNEQFF,TGTGCCAGCATGCAGGGGCCCAACAATGAGCAGTTCTTC,TRBV6-1,.,.,TRBJ2-1
CSFYLAGWFETQYF,TGCAGCTTCTACCTGGCAGGTTGGTTCGAGACCCAGTACTTC,TRBV29-1,.,once,TRBJ2-5
CASSSLYLAGGPTYNEQFF,TGTGCCAGCAGTTCGTTGTATCTAGCGGGAGGGCCGACCTACAATGAGCAGTTCTTC,TRBV28,TRBD2,.,TRBJ2-1
CASSQSGRWEQYF,TGTGCCAGCAGTCAAAGCGGACGTTGGGAGCAGTACTTT,TRBV6-5,.,.,TRBJ2-7
CASSLDGTNEQFF,TGTGCCAGCAGCTTAGATGGGACAAATGAGCAGTTCTTC,TRBV7-2,.,.,TRBJ2-1